This T cell receptor (beta chain) derives from a study of blood T cell repertoires in COVID-19. Overall study context: T cells, B-cell-depleted T cells, or PBMCs provided the cDNA or gDNA that served as material.

Germline V gives CDR1 KGHDR, CDR2 SFDVKD. Trimming cost V 0 bases and J 6 bases; bases outside gene matches: 4. The CDR3 runs to 17 residues. The repertoire was sequenced with immunoSEQ multiplex PCR; TCRdb's copy has only in-frame clones and lacks some. The sample has 55,000 or so clones, more than 70% seen once. V and J are TRBV24-1 and TRBJ2-1, with 13 bases aligning to TRBD2. The source is a man in his 60s with active COVID-19. Sequenced material: peripheral blood. CDR3 sequence reads: CATSDLGLAGVPNEQFF. The CDR3 DNA reads TGTGCCACCAGTGATTTGGGACTAGCGGGAGTCCCCAATGAGCAGTTCTTC.